The 18 T cell receptor beta chains given below trace back to one sample, sequenced in a study of blood T cells in healthy people across ages. The authors ran a second PCR of about 6 to 11 cycles using a sample-barcoded 5' primer and a J-beta primer mix. TCRdb called the 5' RACE reads again in MiXCR, with one record for every CDR3 protein. There are 1.5 million to 2 million distinct CDR3 sequences in the sample; 28% occur only once, and more than 6% lies in the top ten. The sequenced material came from blood. These TCRs come from a woman aged 30 to 39 in good health.

This clonotype has only a few counts. The chain links TRBV30 to TRBJ2-1; 10 positions match TRBD2. CDR3 length: 14 residues. Germline CDR1 reads GTSNPN; CDR2 reads SVGIG (reference sequence). J lost 5 bases, V lost 0 bases, and 1 base had no gene match. Here the CDR3 DNA reads TGTGCCTGGAGTGTAGGGACTAGCGACAATGAGCAGTTCTTC. Residues: CAWSVGTSDNEQFF.

This rearrangement joins TRBV18 to TRBJ2-1, with TRBD2 matching 8 bases. Per the germline V gene, CDR1 is KGHSH and CDR2 is LQKENI. This CDR3 comprises 16 residues. The V segment lost 3 bases and the J segment 0 bases; nucleotides outside the gene matches: 4. The CDR3 here is CASSPLRGVSYNEQFF. In DNA, the CDR3 is TGTGCCAGCTCACCTTTGCGGGGGGTCTCCTACAATGAGCAGTTCTTC.

The V gene is TRBV20-1, the J gene TRBJ2-3; D may be TRBD1 (6 bases). This CDR3 has 15 amino acids. CDR1 DFQATT and CDR2 SNEGSKA come from the germline V gene (reference sequence). V was shortened by 6 bases and J by 3 bases, with 19 bases between the two germline ends. CDR3 amino acids: CSAPMGSGATDTQYF. DNA for the CDR3: TGCAGTGCCCCTATGGGGTCAGGGGCGACAGATACGCAGTATTTT.

This clonotype was counted only a few times. The chain recombines TRBV5-1 with TRBJ2-1; possibly TRBD1 or TRBD2 for D (5 bases each). The CDR3 runs to 15 residues. Germline lookup yields CDR1 SGHRS and CDR2 YFSETQ. Trimming took off 2 bases at V and 5 bases at J, with 14 bases between the two ends. The CDR3 is CASSFLIGTDNEQFF. CDR3 sequence (DNA): TGCGCCAGCAGCTTTCTTATCGGGACGGACAATGAGCAGTTCTTC.

In this sample, this clonotype turned up many times. The CDR3 spells CSVAGDSYAYEQYF. The CDR3 nucleotides are TGCAGCGTTGCTGGGGACAGCTATGCCTACGAGCAGTACTTC. The gene calls are TRBV29-1 and TRBJ2-7; TRBD1 matches at 7 bases. V dropped 4 bases and J dropped 2; count of bases not matched to a gene: 8. This CDR3 has 14 residues. Looked up from germline, CDR1 is SQVTM and CDR2 is ANQGSEA.

Of note for this clonotype: A clone one base away is much larger, so this may be a read error. This sequence joins TRBV12-3 or TRBV12-4 and TRBJ2-7, with D maybe TRBD1 (6 bases). The CDR3 sequence is 15 residues long. Trimming took off 7 bases at V and 3 bases at J, with 19 bases between the two ends. This CDR3 is CASTPRGGSFYEQYF. The CDR3 bases are TGTGCCAGCACCCCCAGGGGCGGGTCCTTCTACGAGCAGTACTTC.

This clonotype was recorded at least ten times. The gene calls are TRBV29-1 and TRBJ2-7, with D perhaps matching TRBD1 (5 bases). V lost 3 bases, J lost 3 bases, and 12 bases lay in between. There are 13 residues in the CDR3. Per germline, CDR1 SQVTM and CDR2 ANQGSEA. CDR3 DNA sequence: TGCAGCGTTGACCTTCAGGGCGGCTACGAGCAGTACTTC. Translation: CSVDLQGGYEQYF.

This clonotype came up a few times. V is TRBV14 and J is TRBJ2-5; D not certain. V lost 0 bases to trimming and J lost 5 bases, with 10 bases between them. This CDR3 contains 14 residues. Germline V gene sequence: CDR1 SGHDN, CDR2 FVKESK. The CDR3 nucleotides read TGTGCCAGCAGCCAAGAACTCAGGCGGGAGACCCAGTACTTC. The encoded protein is CASSQELRRETQYF.

Only a few counts were recorded for this clonotype. V gene TRBV4-1 combines with J gene TRBJ1-3, with D possibly TRBD1 on 6 matching bases. The germline V gene encodes CDR1 MGHRA and CDR2 YSYEKL. V dropped 1 base and J dropped 2 bases, with 15 bases sitting between them. This CDR3 contains 17 residues. The CDR3 sequence: CASSQGSSGGAGNTIYF. As DNA, the CDR3 is TGCGCCAGCAGCCAAGGAAGCAGTGGGGGCGCTGGAAACACCATATATTTT.

In its sample, this clonotype was seen once. This rearrangement joins TRBV4-2 to TRBJ2-2; 7 bases are shared with TRBD2. CDR1 and CDR2 from the germline V gene are LGHNA and YNFKEQ. With 1 base clipped from V and 7 bases from J, the junction kept 6 bases outside the gene matches. CDR3 length: 15 amino acids. The CDR3 DNA follows: TGTGCCAGCAGCCAAGTCGGTGGGGGGGGCGGGGAGCTGTTTTTT. Translated, it gives CASSQVGGGGGELFF.

This sequence joins TRBV7-2 and TRBJ2-4, with 11 positions matching TRBD2. The junction had 5 bases not matched to a gene; V was cut back by 4 bases and J by 0 bases. This CDR3 comprises 17 residues. CDR1 and CDR2 from the germline V gene are SGHTA and FQGNSA. In nucleotides, the CDR3 is TGTGCCAGCAGCTCCACTAGCGGGAGACCAGCCAAAAACATTCAGTACTTC. Protein sequence: CASSSTSGRPAKNIQYF.

The gene calls are TRBV29-1 and TRBJ2-4; D gene unclear. The CDR3 runs 14 residues. The V end lost 3 bases, the J end lost 13 bases, and 22 bases lay between the germline ends. The germline CDR1 and CDR2 sequences are SQVTM and ANQGSEA. CDR3 DNA: TGCAGCGTTGATAGGGATACGTCCTACAATGAGCAGTACTTC. Its protein is CSVDRDTSYNEQYF.

This rearrangement joins TRBV5-5 to TRBJ1-1; D uncertain. CDR3 length: 14 residues. Trimming stripped 2 bases from V and 3 bases from J, with 11 bases between. The germline V gene has CDR1 SGHKS and CDR2 YYEKEE (reference sequence). CDR3 loop: CASSLTLRDTEAFF. CDR3 sequence (DNA): TGTGCCAGCAGCTTAACTCTCCGGGACACTGAAGCTTTCTTT.

This rearrangement joins TRBV7-2 to TRBJ2-1, with D perhaps matching TRBD1 (5 bases). V was pared by 4 bases and J by 12 bases, with 16 bases between. Germline assignment: CDR1 SGHTA and CDR2 FQGNSA. The length of the CDR3 is 13 residues. The CDR3 loop is CASSSLGAGVQFF. CDR3 nucleotide sequence: TGTGCCAGCAGCTCGCTAGGGGCAGGTGTGCAGTTCTTC.

The gene calls are TRBV6-6 and TRBJ1-5; D uncertain. Germline values: CDR1 MNHNY, CDR2 SVGAGI (reference sequence). This CDR3 is built from 16 residues. Trimming shortened V by 0 bases and J by 2 bases, and 11 bases separated the two germline ends. In DNA, the CDR3 is TGTGCCAGCAGTTACTCCTATTCCATCGGCAATCAGCCCCAGCATTTT. This codes for CASSYSYSIGNQPQHF.

V gene TRBV29-1 combines with J gene TRBJ2-7; 10 bases are shared with TRBD1. V trimming: 6 bases; J trimming: 3 bases; junction bases outside the gene matches: 5. Per germline, CDR1 SQVTM and CDR2 ANQGSEA. This CDR3 is 13 amino acids long. Here the CDR3 reads CSVGQGGGYEQYF. The CDR3 bases are TGCAGCGTCGGACAGGGGGGAGGCTACGAGCAGTACTTC.

The table lists this clonotype with many counts. V and J are TRBV3-1 and TRBJ2-1, with TRBD2 as a possible D gene (5 bases). Trimming pared 1 base from V and 4 bases from J, leaving 11 bases between. Germline V gene sequence: CDR1 LGHDT, CDR2 YNNKEL (reference sequence). The CDR3 is made up of 15 amino acids. CDR3 sequence (DNA): TGTGCCAGCAGCCAAGGGTTAGCGATATACAATGAGCAGTTCTTC. This translates into CASSQGLAIYNEQFF.

This clonotype was picked up many times. This chain joins TRBV18 and TRBJ2-7; D gene unclear. V lost 2 bases, J lost 4 bases, and 9 bases lay in between. The CDR3 length is 13 residues. CDR1 and CDR2 (germline): KGHSH, LQKENI. The CDR3 DNA follows: TGTGCCAGCTCACCAAACAGTGAATACGAGCAGTACTTC. Its translation: CASSPNSEYEQYF.